Described below is a single T cell receptor beta chain sequence and its context. Its cognate antigen is unknown. Generation of bulk TCR libraries relied on previously described methods and listed TCR primers. TCRdb recomputed calls from the PCR reads with MiXCR, one row per CDR3 protein. The profile shows about 640,000 distinct CDR3 sequences, 20% of them singletons. Researchers sorted naive CD8 T cells as cells that were CD8+CD4-CCR7+CD45RA+. This entry belongs to a study of molecular identifiers for immune sequencing clone quantification. Study summary: In replicates, RNA from about 20,000 or 100,000 naive CD8 cells was split five ways, four sequenced. General study points: Under 1% of molecules in naive cells, but over 99% of effector molecules, belonged to clones above 20 RNA copies.

Sequenced input: naive CD8+ T cells from blood, with Jurkat cell RNA spiked in. The sample's subset: FACS-sorted CD8+CD4-CCR7+CD45RA+ naive T cells. This receptor was identified in a human donor in good health. Some libraries in this study had Jurkat cell RNA spiked in.

CDR3 sequence (DNA): TGTGCCAGCATTCCTGAAAAACAGGGCTGGGAGACCCAGTACTTC. It encodes CASIPEKQGWETQYF. J is TRBJ2-5 and V is TRBV28; the D gene is possibly TRBD1 (6 bases). The ends were cut back, 7 bases at V and 5 bases at J, with 20 bases in the middle. From germline, CDR1 is MDHEN and CDR2 SYDVKM. This CDR3 region has 15 residues.